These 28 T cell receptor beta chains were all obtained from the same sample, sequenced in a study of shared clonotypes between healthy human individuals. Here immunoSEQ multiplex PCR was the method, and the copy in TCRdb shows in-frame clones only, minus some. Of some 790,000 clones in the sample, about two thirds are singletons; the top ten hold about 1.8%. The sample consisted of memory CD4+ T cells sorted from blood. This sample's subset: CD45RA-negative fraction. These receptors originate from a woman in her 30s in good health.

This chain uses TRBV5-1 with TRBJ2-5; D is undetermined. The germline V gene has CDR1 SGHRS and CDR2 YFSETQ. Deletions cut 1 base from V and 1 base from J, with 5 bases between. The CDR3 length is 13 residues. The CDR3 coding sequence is TGCGCCAGCAGCTTGCATAGCCAAGAGACCCAGTACTTC. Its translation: CASSLHSQETQYF.

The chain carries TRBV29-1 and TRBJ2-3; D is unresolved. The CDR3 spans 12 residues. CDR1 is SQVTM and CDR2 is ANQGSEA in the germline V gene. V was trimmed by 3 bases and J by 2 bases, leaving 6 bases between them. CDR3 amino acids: CSVDDFTDTQYF. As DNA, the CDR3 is TGCAGCGTTGACGACTTCACAGATACGCAGTATTTT.

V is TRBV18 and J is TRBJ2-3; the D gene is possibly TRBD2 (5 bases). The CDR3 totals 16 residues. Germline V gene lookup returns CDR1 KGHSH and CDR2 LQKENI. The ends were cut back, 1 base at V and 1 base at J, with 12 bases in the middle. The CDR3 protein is CASSPRRSGGTDTQYF. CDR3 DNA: TGTGCCAGCTCACCACGCAGAAGCGGTGGCACAGATACGCAGTATTTT.

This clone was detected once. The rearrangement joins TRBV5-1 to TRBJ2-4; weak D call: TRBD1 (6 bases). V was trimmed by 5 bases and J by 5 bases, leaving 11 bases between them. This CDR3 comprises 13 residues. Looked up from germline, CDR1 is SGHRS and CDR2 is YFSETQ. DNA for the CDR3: TGCGCCAGCAGACAAGGACAGCAAAACATTCAGTACTTC. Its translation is CASRQGQQNIQYF.

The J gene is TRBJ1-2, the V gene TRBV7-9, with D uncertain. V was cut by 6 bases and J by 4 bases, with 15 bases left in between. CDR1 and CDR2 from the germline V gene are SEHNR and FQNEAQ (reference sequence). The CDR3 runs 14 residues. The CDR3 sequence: CASSAPTVFYGYTF. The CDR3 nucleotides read TGTGCCAGCAGTGCACCGACGGTTTTCTATGGCTACACCTTC.

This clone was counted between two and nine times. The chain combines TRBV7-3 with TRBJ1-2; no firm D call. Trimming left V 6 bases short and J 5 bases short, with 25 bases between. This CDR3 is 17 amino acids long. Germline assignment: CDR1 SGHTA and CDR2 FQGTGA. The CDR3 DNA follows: TGTGCCAGCAGTCCCTACCGCCTTCAGACATCTACGTATGGCTACACCTTC. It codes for CASSPYRLQTSTYGYTF.

CDR3 residues: CASSLGSGIPGAGELFF. The CDR3, as DNA: TGCGCCAGCAGCTTGGGGAGCGGGATCCCAGGGGCCGGGGAGCTGTTTTTT. The chain carries TRBV5-1 and TRBJ2-2; D may be TRBD2 (7 bases). This CDR3 has 17 amino acids. Germline assignment: CDR1 SGHRS and CDR2 YFSETQ. V was pared by 0 bases and J by 6 bases, with 18 bases between.

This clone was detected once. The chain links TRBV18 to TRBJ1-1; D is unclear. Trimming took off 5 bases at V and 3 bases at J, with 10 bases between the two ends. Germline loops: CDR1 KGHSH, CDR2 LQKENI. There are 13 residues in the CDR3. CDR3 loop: CASSFRADTEAFF. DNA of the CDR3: TGTGCCAGCTCATTTCGGGCAGACACTGAAGCTTTCTTT.

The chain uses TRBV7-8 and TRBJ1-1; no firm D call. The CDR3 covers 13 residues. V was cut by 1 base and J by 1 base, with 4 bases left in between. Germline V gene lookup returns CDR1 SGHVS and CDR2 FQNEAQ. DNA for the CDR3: TGTGCCAGCAGCTTAGTTAGGAACACTGAAGCTTTCTTT. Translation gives CASSLVRNTEAFF.

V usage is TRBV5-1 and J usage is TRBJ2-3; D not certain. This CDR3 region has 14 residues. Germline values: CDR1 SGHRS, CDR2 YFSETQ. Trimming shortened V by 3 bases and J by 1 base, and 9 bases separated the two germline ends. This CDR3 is CASSSISGTDTQYF. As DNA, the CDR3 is TGCGCCAGCAGCTCGATCTCCGGCACAGATACGCAGTATTTT.

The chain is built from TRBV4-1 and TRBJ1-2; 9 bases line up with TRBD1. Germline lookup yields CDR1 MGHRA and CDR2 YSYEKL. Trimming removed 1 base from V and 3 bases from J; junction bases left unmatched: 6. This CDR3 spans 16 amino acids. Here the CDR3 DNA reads TGCGCCAGCAGCCAAGTGGTGGGGACAGGGCACTATGGCTACACCTTC. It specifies CASSQVVGTGHYGYTF.

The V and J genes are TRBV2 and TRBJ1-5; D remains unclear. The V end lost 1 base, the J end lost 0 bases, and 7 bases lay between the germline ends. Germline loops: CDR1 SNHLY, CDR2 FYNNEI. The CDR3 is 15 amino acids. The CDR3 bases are TGTGCCAGCAGTGAAGGGAGTATTAGCAATCAGCCCCAGCATTTT. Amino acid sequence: CASSEGSISNQPQHF.

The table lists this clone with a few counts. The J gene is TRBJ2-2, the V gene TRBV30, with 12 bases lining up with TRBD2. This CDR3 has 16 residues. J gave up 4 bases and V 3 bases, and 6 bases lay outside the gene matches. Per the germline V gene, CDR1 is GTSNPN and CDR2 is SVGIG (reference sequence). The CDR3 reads CAWSVGLAGSTGELFF. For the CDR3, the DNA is TGTGCCTGGAGCGTAGGACTAGCGGGGTCCACCGGGGAGCTGTTTTTT.

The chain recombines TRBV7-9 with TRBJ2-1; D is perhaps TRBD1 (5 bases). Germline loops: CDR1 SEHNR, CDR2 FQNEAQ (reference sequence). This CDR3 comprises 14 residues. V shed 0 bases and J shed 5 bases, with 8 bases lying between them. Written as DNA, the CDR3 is TGTGCCAGCAGCTTAGCTGGCAGGGACAATGAGCAGTTCTTC. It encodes CASSLAGRDNEQFF.

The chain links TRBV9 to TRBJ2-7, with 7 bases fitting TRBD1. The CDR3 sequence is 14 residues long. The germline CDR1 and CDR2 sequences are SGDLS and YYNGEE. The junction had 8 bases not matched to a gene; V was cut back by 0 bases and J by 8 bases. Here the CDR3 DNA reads TGTGCCAGCAGCGTAGAAGGGGGCGGTCTCCAGCAGTACTTC. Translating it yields CASSVEGGGLQQYF.

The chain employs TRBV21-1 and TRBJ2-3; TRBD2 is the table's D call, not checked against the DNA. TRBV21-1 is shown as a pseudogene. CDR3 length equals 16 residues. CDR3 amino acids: CASSKAAGDRTDTQYF. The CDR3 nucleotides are TGTGCCAGCAGCAAAGCGGCGGGGGATCGCACAGATACGCAGTATTTT.

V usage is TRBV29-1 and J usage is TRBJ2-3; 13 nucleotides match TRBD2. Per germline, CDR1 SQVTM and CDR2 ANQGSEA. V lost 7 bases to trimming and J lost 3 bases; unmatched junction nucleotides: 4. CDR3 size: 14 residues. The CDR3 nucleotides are TGCAGCGCCAGGACTAGCGGGGGAACAGATACGCAGTATTTT. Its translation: CSARTSGGTDTQYF.

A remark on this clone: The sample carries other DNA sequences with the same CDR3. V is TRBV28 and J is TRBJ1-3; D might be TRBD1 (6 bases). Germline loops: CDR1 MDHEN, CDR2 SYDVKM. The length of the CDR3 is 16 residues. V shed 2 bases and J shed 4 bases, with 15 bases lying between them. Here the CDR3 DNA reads TGTGCCAGCAGTTTAGGTGGGGGCGCCGGCGGAAACACCATATATTTT. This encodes CASSLGGGAGGNTIYF. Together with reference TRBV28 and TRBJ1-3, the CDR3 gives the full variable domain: DVKVTQSSRYLVKRTGEKVFLECVQDMDHENMFWYRQDPGLGLRLIYFSYDVKMKEKGDIPEGYSVSREKKERFSLILESASTNQTSMYLCASSLGGGAGGNTIYFGEGSWLTVV.

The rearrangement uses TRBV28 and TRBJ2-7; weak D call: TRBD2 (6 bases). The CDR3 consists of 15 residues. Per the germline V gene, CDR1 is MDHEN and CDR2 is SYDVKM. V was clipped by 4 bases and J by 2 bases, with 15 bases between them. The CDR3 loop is CASSSGGEDTYEQYF. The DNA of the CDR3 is TGTGCCAGCAGTTCGGGCGGGGAGGATACCTACGAGCAGTACTTC.

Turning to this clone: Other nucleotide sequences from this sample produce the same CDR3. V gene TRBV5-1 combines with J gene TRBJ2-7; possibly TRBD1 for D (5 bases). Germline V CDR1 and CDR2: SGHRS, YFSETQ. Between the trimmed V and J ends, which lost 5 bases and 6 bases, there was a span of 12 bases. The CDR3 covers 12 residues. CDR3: CASRPQGSEQYF. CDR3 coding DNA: TGCGCCAGCAGACCGCAGGGATCCGAGCAGTACTTC.

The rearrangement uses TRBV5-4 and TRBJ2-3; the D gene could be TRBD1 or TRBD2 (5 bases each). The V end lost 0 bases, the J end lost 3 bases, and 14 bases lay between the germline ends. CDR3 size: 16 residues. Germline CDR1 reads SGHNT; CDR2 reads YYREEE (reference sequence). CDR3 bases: TGTGCCAGCAGCTTGGCCCCCGGTGGGGGAACAGATACGCAGTATTTT. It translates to CASSLAPGGGTDTQYF.

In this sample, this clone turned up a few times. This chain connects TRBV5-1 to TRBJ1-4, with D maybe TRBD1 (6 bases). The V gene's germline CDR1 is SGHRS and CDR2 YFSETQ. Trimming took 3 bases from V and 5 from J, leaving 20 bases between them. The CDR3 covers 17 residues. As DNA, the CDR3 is TGCGCCAGCAGCTGGACCAGCGGGACACCTGGAAATGAAAAACTGTTTTTT. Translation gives CASSWTSGTPGNEKLFF. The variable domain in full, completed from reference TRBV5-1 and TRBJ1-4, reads KAGVTQTPRYLIKTRGQQVTLSCSPISGHRSVSWYQQTPGQGLQFLFEYFSETQRNKGNFPGRFSGRQFSNSRSEMNVSTLELGDSALYLCASSWTSGTPGNEKLFFGSGTQLSVL.

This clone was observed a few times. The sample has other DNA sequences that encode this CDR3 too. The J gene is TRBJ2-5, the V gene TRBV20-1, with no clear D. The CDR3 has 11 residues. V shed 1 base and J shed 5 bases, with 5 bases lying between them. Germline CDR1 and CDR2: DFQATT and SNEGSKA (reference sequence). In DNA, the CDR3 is TGCAGTGCTAGAGTCGGGGAGACCCAGTACTTC. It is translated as CSARVGETQYF.

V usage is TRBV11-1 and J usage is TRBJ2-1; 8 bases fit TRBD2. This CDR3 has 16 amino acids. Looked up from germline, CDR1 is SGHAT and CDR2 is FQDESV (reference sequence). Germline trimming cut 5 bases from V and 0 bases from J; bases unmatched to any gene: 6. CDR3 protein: CASSGVAGSSYNEQFF. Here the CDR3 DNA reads TGTGCCAGCAGCGGGGTAGCGGGGAGCTCCTACAATGAGCAGTTCTTC.

The CDR3 region has the DNA TGTGCCAGCTCACCACCAGGACTAGCGGGCGTCTACGAGCAGTACTTC. It yields the protein CASSPPGLAGVYEQYF. The chain recombines TRBV18 with TRBJ2-7; 11 bases align to TRBD2. V was clipped by 0 bases and J by 3 bases; unmatched bases: 4. Germline CDR1 and CDR2: KGHSH and LQKENI. The CDR3 has 16 residues.

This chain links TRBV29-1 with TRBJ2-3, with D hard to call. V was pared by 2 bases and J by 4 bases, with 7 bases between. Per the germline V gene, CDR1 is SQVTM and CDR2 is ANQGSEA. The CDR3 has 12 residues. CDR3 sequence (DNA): TGCAGCGTTGAAAGCAGTTCAGATACGCAGTATTTT. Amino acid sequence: CSVESSSDTQYF.

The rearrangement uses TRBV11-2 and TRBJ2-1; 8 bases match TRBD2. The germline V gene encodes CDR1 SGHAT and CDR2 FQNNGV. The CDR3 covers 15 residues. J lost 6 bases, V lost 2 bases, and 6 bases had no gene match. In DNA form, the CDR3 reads TGTGCCAGCAGCTTACGGGAGGGCCATCTCAATGAGCAGTTCTTC. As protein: CASSLREGHLNEQFF.

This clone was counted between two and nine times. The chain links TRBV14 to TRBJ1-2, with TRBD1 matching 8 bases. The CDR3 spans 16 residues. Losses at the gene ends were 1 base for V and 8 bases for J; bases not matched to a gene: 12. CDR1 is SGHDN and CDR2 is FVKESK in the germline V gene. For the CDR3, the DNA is TGTGCCAGCAGCCAAGGGATGTGGGGACAGGTGTGGGGCTACACCTTC. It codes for CASSQGMWGQVWGYTF.